These 3 T cell receptor beta chains originate from one sample sequenced in a study of vaccination and CD4 T cells after COVID-19. No antigen has been identified for these receptors. Specified treatment: 10-day PBMC culture with coronavirus spike peptide pools or control peptides (ViraFEST assay). Once obtained from cultured CD4+ T cells, the DNA was sequenced using the Oncomine TCR Beta short-read assay. Each CDR3 protein is one row after TCRdb ran MiXCR on the PCR reads. The table shows more than 9,000 distinct CDR3 sequences, with approximately 57% occurring only once. The sample comprised CD4+ T cells from blood, cultured in vitro. The origin of the receptors is a human donor who had recovered from COVID-19.

J is TRBJ1-2 and V is TRBV2; 9 nucleotides line up with TRBD1. CDR1 and CDR2 (germline): SNHLY, FYNNEI. The CDR3 length is 14 residues. V lost 5 bases and J lost 7; bases outside the gene matches: 8. The CDR3 DNA is TGTGCCAGCAGTTCTCTAGGGACAGGGCGTGGCTACACCTTC. It yields the protein CASSSLGTGRGYTF.

CDR3 amino acids: CASSSPGANVLTF. CDR3 bases: TGTGCCAGCAGTTCCCCTGGGGCCAACGTCCTGACTTTC. The chain joins TRBV28 to TRBJ2-6, with D unresolved. Trimming took off 4 bases at V and 2 bases at J, with 3 bases between the two ends. The CDR3 length is 13 residues. The germline CDR1 and CDR2 sequences are MDHEN and SYDVKM.

The chain carries TRBV7-3 and TRBJ2-3; D call uncertain. In germline, CDR1 is SGHTA, CDR2 FQGTGA. This CDR3 contains 15 residues. Trimming took 1 base from V and 3 from J, leaving 11 bases between them. The CDR3 loop reads CASSLRGGPTDTQYF. The CDR3 nucleotides read TGTGCCAGCAGCTTAAGAGGCGGACCAACAGATACGCAGTATTTT.